The clone carrying this T cell receptor (beta chain) was found many times. The data were taken from a study of T cells in Graves' hyperthyroidism and ophthalmopathy. Template material for amplifying TCR beta CDR3 regions consisted of RNA transcripts. TCR CDR3 underwent first-round RT-PCR with the HTBI primer set. TCRdb redid the calling of the multiplex PCR reads with MiXCR, one entry per CDR3 protein. The sample consists of fewer than 900,000 distinct CDR3 sequences, roughly 20% of them appearing once. Germline loops: CDR1 DFQATT, CDR2 SNEGSKA (reference sequence). The J segment lost 5 bases and the V segment lost 6 bases, leaving 9 bases of the junction unmatched. The CDR3 is 13 residues long.

This chain uses TRBV20-1 with TRBJ1-1, with 7 bases fitting TRBD1. The receptor's source is a woman between 45 and 60 years old with Graves' hyperthyroidism that later progressed to Graves' ophthalmopathy. What was sequenced was blood. CDR3 in DNA: TGCAGTGCAAAACAGGGGTGGCGGACTGAAGCTTTCTTT. Translated: CSAKQGWRTEAFF.